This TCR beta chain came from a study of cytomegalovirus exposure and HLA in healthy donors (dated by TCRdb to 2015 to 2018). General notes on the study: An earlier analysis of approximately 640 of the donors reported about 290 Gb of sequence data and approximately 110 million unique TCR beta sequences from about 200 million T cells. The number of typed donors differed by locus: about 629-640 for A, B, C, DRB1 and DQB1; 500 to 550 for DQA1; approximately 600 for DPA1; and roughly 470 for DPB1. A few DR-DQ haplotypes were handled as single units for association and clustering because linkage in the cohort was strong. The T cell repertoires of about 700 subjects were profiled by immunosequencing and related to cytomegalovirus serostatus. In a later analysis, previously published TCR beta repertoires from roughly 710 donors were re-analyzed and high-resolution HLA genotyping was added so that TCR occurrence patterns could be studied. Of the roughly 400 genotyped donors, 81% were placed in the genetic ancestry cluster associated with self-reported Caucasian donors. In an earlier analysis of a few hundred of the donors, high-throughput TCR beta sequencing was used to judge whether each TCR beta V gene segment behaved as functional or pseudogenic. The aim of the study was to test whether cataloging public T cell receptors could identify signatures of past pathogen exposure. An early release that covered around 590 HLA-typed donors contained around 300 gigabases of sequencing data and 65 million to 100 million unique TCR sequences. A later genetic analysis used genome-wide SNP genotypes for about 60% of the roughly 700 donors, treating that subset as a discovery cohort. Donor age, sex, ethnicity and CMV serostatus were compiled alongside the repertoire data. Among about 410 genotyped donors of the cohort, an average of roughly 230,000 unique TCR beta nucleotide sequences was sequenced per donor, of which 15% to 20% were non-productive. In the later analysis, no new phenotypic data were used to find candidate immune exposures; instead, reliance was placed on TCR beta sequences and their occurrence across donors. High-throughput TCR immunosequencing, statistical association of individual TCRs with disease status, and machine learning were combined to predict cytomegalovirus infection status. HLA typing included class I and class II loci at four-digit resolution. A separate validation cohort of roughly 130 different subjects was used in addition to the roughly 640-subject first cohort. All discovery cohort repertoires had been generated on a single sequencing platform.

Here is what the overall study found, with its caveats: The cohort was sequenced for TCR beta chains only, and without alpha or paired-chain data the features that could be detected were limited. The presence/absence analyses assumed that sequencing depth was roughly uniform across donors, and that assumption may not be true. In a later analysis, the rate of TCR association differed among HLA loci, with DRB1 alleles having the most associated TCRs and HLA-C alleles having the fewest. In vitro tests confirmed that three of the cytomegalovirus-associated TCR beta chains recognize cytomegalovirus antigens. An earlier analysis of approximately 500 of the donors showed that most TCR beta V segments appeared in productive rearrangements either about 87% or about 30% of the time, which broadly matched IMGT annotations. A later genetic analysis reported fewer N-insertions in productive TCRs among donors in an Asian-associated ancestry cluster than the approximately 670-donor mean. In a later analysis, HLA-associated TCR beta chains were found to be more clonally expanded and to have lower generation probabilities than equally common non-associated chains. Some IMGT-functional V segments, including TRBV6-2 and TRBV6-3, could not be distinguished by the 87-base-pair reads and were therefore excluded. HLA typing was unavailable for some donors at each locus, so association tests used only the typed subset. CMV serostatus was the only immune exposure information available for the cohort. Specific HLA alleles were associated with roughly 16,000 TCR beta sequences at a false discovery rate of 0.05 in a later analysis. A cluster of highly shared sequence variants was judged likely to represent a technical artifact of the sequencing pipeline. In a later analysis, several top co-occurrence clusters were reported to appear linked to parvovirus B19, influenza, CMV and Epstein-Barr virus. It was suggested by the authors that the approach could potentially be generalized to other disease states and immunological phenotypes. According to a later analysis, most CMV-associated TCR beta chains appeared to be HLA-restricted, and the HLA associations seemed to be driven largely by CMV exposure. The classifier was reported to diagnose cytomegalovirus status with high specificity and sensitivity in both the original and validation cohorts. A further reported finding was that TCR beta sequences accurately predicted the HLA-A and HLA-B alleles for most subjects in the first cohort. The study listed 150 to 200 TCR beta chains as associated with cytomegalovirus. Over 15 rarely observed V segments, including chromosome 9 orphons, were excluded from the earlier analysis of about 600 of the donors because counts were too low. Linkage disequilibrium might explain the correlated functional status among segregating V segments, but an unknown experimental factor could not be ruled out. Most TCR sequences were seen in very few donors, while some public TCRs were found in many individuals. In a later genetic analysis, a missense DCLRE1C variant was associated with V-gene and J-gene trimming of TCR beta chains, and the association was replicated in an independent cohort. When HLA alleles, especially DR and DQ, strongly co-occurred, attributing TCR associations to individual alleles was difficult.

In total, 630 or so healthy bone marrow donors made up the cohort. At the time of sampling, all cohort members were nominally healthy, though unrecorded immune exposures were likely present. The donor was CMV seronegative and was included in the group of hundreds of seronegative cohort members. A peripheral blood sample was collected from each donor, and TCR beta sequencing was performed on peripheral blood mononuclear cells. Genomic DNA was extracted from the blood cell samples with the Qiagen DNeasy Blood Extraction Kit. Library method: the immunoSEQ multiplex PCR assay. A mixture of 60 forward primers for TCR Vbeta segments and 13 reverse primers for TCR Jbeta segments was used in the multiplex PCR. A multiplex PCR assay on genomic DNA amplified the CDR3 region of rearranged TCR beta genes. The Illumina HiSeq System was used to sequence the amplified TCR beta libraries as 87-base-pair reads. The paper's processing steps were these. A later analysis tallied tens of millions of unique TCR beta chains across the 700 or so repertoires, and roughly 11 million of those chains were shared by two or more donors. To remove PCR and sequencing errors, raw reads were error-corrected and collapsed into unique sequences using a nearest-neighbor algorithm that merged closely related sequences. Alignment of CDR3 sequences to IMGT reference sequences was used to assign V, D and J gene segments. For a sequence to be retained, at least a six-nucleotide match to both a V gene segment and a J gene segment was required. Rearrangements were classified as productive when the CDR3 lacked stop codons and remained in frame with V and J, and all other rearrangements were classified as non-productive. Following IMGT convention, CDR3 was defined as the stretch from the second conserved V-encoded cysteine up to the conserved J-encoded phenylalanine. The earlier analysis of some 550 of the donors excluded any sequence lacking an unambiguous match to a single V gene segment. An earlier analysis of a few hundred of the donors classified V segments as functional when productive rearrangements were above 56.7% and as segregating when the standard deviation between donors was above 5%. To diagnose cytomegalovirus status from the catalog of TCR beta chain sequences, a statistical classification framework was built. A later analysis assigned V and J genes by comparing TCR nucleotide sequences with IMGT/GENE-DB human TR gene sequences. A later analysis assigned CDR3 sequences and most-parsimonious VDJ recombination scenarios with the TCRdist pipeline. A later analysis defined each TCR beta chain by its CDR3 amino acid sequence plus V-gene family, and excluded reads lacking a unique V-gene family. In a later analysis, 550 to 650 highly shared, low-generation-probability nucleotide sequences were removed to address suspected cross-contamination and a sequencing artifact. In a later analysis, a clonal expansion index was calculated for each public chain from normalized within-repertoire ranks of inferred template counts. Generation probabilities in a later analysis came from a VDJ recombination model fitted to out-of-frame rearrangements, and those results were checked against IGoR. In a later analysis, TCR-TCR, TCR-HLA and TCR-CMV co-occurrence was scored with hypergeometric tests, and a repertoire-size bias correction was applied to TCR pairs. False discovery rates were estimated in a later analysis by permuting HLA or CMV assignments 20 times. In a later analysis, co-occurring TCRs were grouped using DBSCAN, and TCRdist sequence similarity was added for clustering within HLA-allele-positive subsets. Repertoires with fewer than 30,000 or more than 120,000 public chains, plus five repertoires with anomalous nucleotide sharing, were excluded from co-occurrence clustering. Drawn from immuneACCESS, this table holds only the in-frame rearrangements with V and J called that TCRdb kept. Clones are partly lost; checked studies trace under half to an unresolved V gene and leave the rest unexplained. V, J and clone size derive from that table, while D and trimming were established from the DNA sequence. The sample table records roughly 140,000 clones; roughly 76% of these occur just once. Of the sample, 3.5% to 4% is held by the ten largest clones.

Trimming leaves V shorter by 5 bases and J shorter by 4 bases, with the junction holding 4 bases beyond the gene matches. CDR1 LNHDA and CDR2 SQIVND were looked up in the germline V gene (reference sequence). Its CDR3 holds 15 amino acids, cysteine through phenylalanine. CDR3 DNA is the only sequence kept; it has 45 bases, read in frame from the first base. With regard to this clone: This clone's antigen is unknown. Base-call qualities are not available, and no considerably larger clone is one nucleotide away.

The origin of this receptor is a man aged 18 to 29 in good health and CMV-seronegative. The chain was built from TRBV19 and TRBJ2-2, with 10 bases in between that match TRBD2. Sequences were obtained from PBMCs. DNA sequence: TGTGCCAGTAGTCTGAGCGGGAGGGCCACCGGGGAGCTGTTTTTT. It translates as CASSLSGRATGELFF.